The 28 T cell receptor beta chains below all came from one sample that was sequenced in a study of high-grade serous ovarian cancer treatment subgroups. Tumor tissue was taken before any definitive surgery or chemotherapy was given. The assay was immunoSEQ multiplex PCR, and TCRdb's table has in-frame clones only and misses some. The table records several thousand clones, around 78% of them present only once. Specimen: tumor tissue. These TCRs come from a human donor with high-grade serous ovarian cancer.

V is TRBV7-9 and J is TRBJ1-5, with D hard to call. V lost 1 base, J lost 3 bases, and 13 bases lay in between. Germline-derived CDR1 and CDR2 are SEHNR and FQNEAQ (reference sequence). The CDR3 has 16 residues. CDR3 DNA sequence: TGTGCCAGCAGCTTAGAAACCGGAGGGTACAATCAGCCCCAGCATTTT. This codes for CASSLETGGYNQPQHF. The full variable domain, its missing parts supplied by reference TRBV7-9 and TRBJ1-5, is DTGVSQNPRHKITKRGQNVTFRCDPISEHNRLYWYRQTLGQGPEFLTYFQNEAQLEKSRLLSDRFSAERPKGSFSTLEIQRTEQGDSAMYLCASSLETGGYNQPQHFGDGTRLSIL.

The chain combines TRBV11-2 with TRBJ2-5; TRBD2 agrees at 11 bases. V lost 0 bases, J lost 4 bases, and 7 bases stayed unmatched. The CDR3 is 17 amino acids. Germline V gene sequence: CDR1 SGHAT, CDR2 FQNNGV. CDR3 region: CASSLDLLAGAGETQYF. Written as DNA, the CDR3 is TGTGCCAGCAGCTTAGATCTACTAGCGGGAGCCGGAGAGACCCAGTACTTC.

The V call is TRBV6-5, the J call TRBJ1-6; D unclear. The germline V gene has CDR1 MNHEY and CDR2 SVGAGI. The V end lost 2 bases, the J end lost 6 bases, and 5 bases lay between the germline ends. The CDR3 totals 13 residues. CDR3 nucleotide sequence: TGTGCCAGCAGTTACATGGGTAATTCACCCCTCCACTTT. Protein product: CASSYMGNSPLHF.

The rearrangement joins TRBV7-8 to TRBJ1-5, with 8 bases lining up with TRBD1. The trim removed 5 bases at V and 5 bases at J, leaving 8 bases unmatched. The germline V gene has CDR1 SGHVS and CDR2 FQNEAQ. This CDR3 spans 15 amino acids. The CDR3 nucleotides are TGTGCCAGCAGCCACGACAGGGGAGGCGATCAGCCCCAGCATTTT. Translating gives CASSHDRGGDQPQHF. Filled out from reference TRBV7-8 and TRBJ1-5, the complete variable domain reads GAGVSQSPRYKVAKRGQDVALRCDPISGHVSLFWYQQALGQGPEFLTYFQNEAQLDKSGLPSDRFFAERPEGSVSTLKIQRTQQEDSAVYLCASSHDRGGDQPQHFGDGTRLSIL.

This clone has a handful of counts. For the CDR3, the DNA is TGCGCCAGCAGGACAGCTCCCTACGAGCAGTACTTC. Translated, it gives CASRTAPYEQYF. This sequence joins TRBV10-1 and TRBJ2-7, with D possibly TRBD1 on 5 matching bases. The CDR3 is 12 residues long. V dropped 6 bases and J dropped 2 bases, with 8 bases sitting between them. Germline V gene sequence: CDR1 WNHNN, CDR2 SYGVQD (reference sequence).

The chain uses TRBV19 and TRBJ2-7; 7 bases are a match to TRBD1. CDR3 length: 15 amino acids. Trimming removed 4 bases from V and 1 base from J; junction bases left unmatched: 7. From germline, CDR1 is LNHDA and CDR2 SQIVND (reference sequence). The CDR3 loop is CASSTWSRGSYEQYF. The CDR3 nucleotides read TGTGCCAGTAGTACCTGGTCCAGGGGGTCCTACGAGCAGTACTTC.

CDR3 nucleotide sequence: TGTGCCAGCAGACCCCCCTTCAATGAGCAGTTCTTC. This gives the protein CASRPPFNEQFF. The rearrangement uses TRBV2 and TRBJ2-1; D is ambiguous. There are 12 residues in the CDR3. Germline-derived CDR1 and CDR2 are SNHLY and FYNNEI. The ends were cut back, 6 bases at V and 6 bases at J, with 9 bases in the middle. The whole variable domain, filled in from reference TRBV2 and TRBJ2-1, reads EPEVTQTPSHQVTQMGQEVILRCVPISNHLYFYWYRQILGQKVEFLVSFYNNEISEKSEIFDDQFSVERPDGSNFTLKIRSTKLEDSAMYFCASRPPFNEQFFGPGTRLTVL.

The chain couples TRBV30 to TRBJ1-2; D call uncertain. CDR3 length: 11 amino acids. The V and J ends lost 7 bases and 7 bases respectively, with 13 bases between them. From germline, CDR1 is GTSNPN and CDR2 SVGIG (reference sequence). The CDR3 sequence: CASPHSGGYTF. DNA for the CDR3: TGTGCCTCGCCGCACAGCGGTGGCTACACCTTC.

The J gene is TRBJ2-4, the V gene TRBV11-2; possibly TRBD1 or TRBD2 for D (7 bases each). Germline V gene data show CDR1 as SGHAT and CDR2 as FQNNGV. V shed 1 base and J shed 10 bases, with 14 bases lying between them. The CDR3 runs 14 residues. CDR3 bases: TGTGCCAGCAGCTTAGGACAGGGACTAAAAATTCAGTACTTC. Its translation: CASSLGQGLKIQYF.

The chain employs TRBV6-1 and TRBJ1-2, with D hard to call. This CDR3 comprises 15 residues. Trimming removed 0 bases at V and 4 bases at J, with 12 bases between. The V gene's germline CDR1 is MNHNS and CDR2 SASEGT. The CDR3, as DNA: TGTGCCAGCAGTGAAGCGCTTAGGGTCTTCTATGGCTACACCTTC. Translating it yields CASSEALRVFYGYTF.

The rearrangement uses TRBV30 and TRBJ1-4; 7 positions match TRBD1. With 2 bases clipped from V and 4 bases from J, the junction kept 7 bases outside the gene matches. The CDR3 is 15 residues long. Germline CDR1 and CDR2: GTSNPN and SVGIG (reference sequence). CDR3 bases: TGTGCCTGGAGTCAAGCGACAGGGCTTAATGAAAAACTGTTTTTT. Protein: CAWSQATGLNEKLFF.

This clone appeared once. The rearrangement joins TRBV13 to TRBJ2-3; D is uncertain. V was pared by 5 bases and J by 5 bases, with 11 bases between. Looked up from germline, CDR1 is PRHDT and CDR2 is FYEKMQ (reference sequence). The CDR3 is made up of 13 amino acids. The DNA for the CDR3 is TGTGCCAGCAGCGGGTCGGCAAGAGATACGCAGTATTTT. This sequence encodes CASSGSARDTQYF.

The genes are TRBV28 and TRBJ2-2, with D hard to call. The V end lost 5 bases, the J end lost 2 bases, and 12 bases lay between the germline ends. Looked up from germline, CDR1 is MDHEN and CDR2 is SYDVKM. The CDR3 spans 15 residues. As DNA, the CDR3 is TGTGCCAGCAGTCATAGACACTCCAACACCGGGGAGCTGTTTTTT. Translating it yields CASSHRHSNTGELFF.

The genes are TRBV4-3 and TRBJ2-3, with 12 bases aligning to TRBD1. Germline CDR1 LGHNA, CDR2 YSLEER. Trimming took 6 bases from V and 2 from J; bases not matched to a gene: 12. CDR3 length: 18 residues. The CDR3 coding sequence is TGCGCCAGCAGTCGAGGGACAGGGGGCGCGGGCCCCACAGATACGCAGTATTTT. Translated, it gives CASSRGTGGAGPTDTQYF.

The rearrangement joins TRBV6-1 to TRBJ2-5; D gene unclear. This CDR3 has 14 residues. V was cut by 6 bases and J by 2 bases, with 13 bases left in between. Germline CDR1 reads MNHNS; CDR2 reads SASEGT. The CDR3 region has the DNA TGTGCCAGCAGCCGAGGTGGCCTACAAGAGACCCAGTACTTC. The encoded protein is CASSRGGLQETQYF.

V usage is TRBV7-6 and J usage is TRBJ1-4; 10 bases are shared with TRBD1. V shed 4 bases and J 7 bases; nucleotides not matched to a gene: 6. This CDR3 has 15 amino acids. Germline-derived CDR1 and CDR2 are SGHVS and FNYEAQ. The CDR3 DNA sequence: TGTGCCAGCAGCTCGGGCGGGACAGGGGTTGAAAAACTGTTTTTT. Translation gives CASSSGGTGVEKLFF.

The chain is built from TRBV18 and TRBJ1-6, with 8 bases fitting TRBD1. The CDR3 loop spans 16 amino acids. Trimming at V came to 3 bases and at J to 6 bases, leaving 7 bases not matched to a gene. Germline assignment: CDR1 KGHSH and CDR2 LQKENI. CDR3 sequence (DNA): TGTGCCAGCTCACCGAACGGACAGGGAATTAATTCACCCCTCCACTTT. Translation gives CASSPNGQGINSPLHF.

The chain is built from TRBV4-3 and TRBJ1-5; D is ambiguous. The CDR3 is made up of 15 amino acids. Trimming took off 1 base at V and 2 bases at J, with 9 bases between the two ends. Germline-derived CDR1 and CDR2 are LGHNA and YSLEER. The CDR3 DNA sequence: TGCGCCAGCAGCCAAGTTATGAGGGGCAATCAGCCCCAGCATTTT. Amino acid sequence: CASSQVMRGNQPQHF.

V and J are TRBV4-2 and TRBJ2-7, with 15 bases fitting TRBD2. Losses at the gene ends were 4 bases for V and 2 bases for J; bases not matched to a gene: 9. CDR3 length: 18 residues. From germline, CDR1 is LGHNA and CDR2 YNFKEQ. CDR3 loop: CASSPHGTSGRMTYEQYF. The DNA for the CDR3 is TGTGCCAGCAGCCCCCACGGGACTAGCGGGAGGATGACCTACGAGCAGTACTTC.

The chain couples TRBV10-3 to TRBJ2-1; no clear D gene. The V gene's germline CDR1 is ENHRY and CDR2 SYGVKD. This CDR3 comprises 14 residues. The V gene lost 2 bases and the J gene lost 7 bases, with 12 bases spanning the gap. The CDR3 sequence is CAISEPGPENEQFF. DNA of the CDR3: TGTGCCATCAGTGAGCCTGGACCTGAAAATGAGCAGTTCTTC.

The rearrangement joins TRBV4-1 to TRBJ2-3; either TRBD1 or TRBD2 may fit D (7 bases each). The V end was cut by 2 bases, the J end by 1 base, with 16 bases between. CDR3 length equals 17 residues. Germline V CDR1 and CDR2: MGHRA, YSYEKL. CDR3 amino acids: CASSQSEGAGGTDTQYF. CDR3 sequence (DNA): TGCGCCAGCAGCCAATCGGAGGGGGCGGGGGGCACAGATACGCAGTATTTT.

The chain joins TRBV10-3 to TRBJ2-2; D might be TRBD2 (5 bases). The CDR3 length is 16 residues. Germline V gives CDR1 ENHRY, CDR2 SYGVKD. V shed 0 bases and J shed 1 base, with 9 bases lying between them. The CDR3 loop reads CAISESRAENTGELFF. CDR3 coding DNA: TGTGCCATCAGTGAGTCGAGGGCGGAGAACACCGGGGAGCTGTTTTTT.

The chain links TRBV29-1 to TRBJ2-5, with D maybe TRBD1 (5 bases). The CDR3 consists of 14 residues. Germline V gives CDR1 SQVTM, CDR2 ANQGSEA. Between the trimmed V and J ends, which lost 4 bases and 3 bases, there was a span of 15 bases. CDR3 bases: TGCAGCGTTGGCCGATGGGGCCAAAAAGAGACCCAGTACTTC. This codes for CSVGRWGQKETQYF.

The chain recombines TRBV6-6 with TRBJ2-7, with 8 bases matching TRBD1. Germline lookup yields CDR1 MNHNY and CDR2 SVGAGI (reference sequence). The CDR3 covers 13 residues. V gave up 4 bases and J gave up 2 bases; unmatched junction bases: 1. In DNA, the CDR3 is TGTGCCAGCAGTTTACAGGGGGCCTACGAGCAGTACTTC. Translated: CASSLQGAYEQYF.

This rearrangement joins TRBV4-3 to TRBJ2-2, with TRBD2 matching 8 bases. CDR1 and CDR2 from the germline V gene are LGHNA and YSLEER. The CDR3 is 16 amino acids. Trimming removed 1 base from V and 5 bases from J; junction bases left unmatched: 6. The CDR3 coding sequence is TGCGCCAGCAGCCAAGGGGCGGGGGGACCAACCGGGGAGCTGTTTTTT. It encodes CASSQGAGGPTGELFF.

The chain recombines TRBV7-8 with TRBJ2-5; TRBD2 agrees at 7 bases. This CDR3 is built from 14 residues. Germline CDR1 and CDR2: SGHVS and FQNEAQ. The ends lost 5 bases at V and 5 bases at J; junction bases unmatched: 8. The CDR3 is CASSQVGGMETQYF. The DNA for the CDR3 is TGTGCCAGCAGCCAAGTCGGGGGGATGGAGACCCAGTACTTC.

The chain recombines TRBV15 with TRBJ2-2; 9 nucleotides match TRBD2. Germline-derived CDR1 and CDR2 are LNHNV and YYDKDF (reference sequence). V lost 2 bases, J lost 1 base, and 2 bases stayed unmatched. The CDR3 sequence is 16 residues long. CDR3 amino acids: CATSRTLAGNTGELFF. The CDR3 DNA follows: TGTGCCACCAGCAGAACACTAGCGGGGAACACCGGGGAGCTGTTTTTT.

V usage is TRBV10-3 and J usage is TRBJ2-1; 9 bases are shared with TRBD2. The CDR3 loop spans 15 amino acids. After removal of 4 bases from V and 9 bases from J, the junction contained 10 bases not matched to a gene. Germline CDR1 ENHRY, CDR2 SYGVKD. In nucleotides, the CDR3 is TGTGCCATCAGTGGACCCCCAGCGGGAGGTCTTGAGCAGTTCTTC. It codes for CAISGPPAGGLEQFF.